The present TCR beta chain was sequenced within a study of cytomegalovirus exposure and HLA in healthy donors. At the level of the study: Early on, a data release was issued that held some 85 million unique TCRs from HLA-typed donors.

General observations from the study: Across donors, presence/absence analyses took sequencing depth to be roughly uniform. According to an earlier analysis, most TCR beta V segments yielded productive rearrangements about 87% or about 30% of the time.

The J segment lost 4 bases and the V segment lost 6 bases, leaving 0 bases of the junction unmatched. CDR1 MNHNS and CDR2 SASEGT come from the germline V gene. The CDR3 covers 12 residues. As to this clone: The antigen is not known.

PCR employed 60 Vbeta and 13 Jbeta primers. Produced via immunoSEQ multiplex PCR; TCRdb's table is partial and in-frame only. The table includes 95,000 to 110,000 clones, around 73% detected once. Material for sequencing was PBMCs. This TCR was sampled from a man aged 30 to 45 in good health and CMV-seronegative. The chain joins TRBV6-1 to TRBJ1-2; TRBD1 matches at 9 bases. The CDR3, as DNA: TGTGCCAGCAGGGACAGGGGCTATGGCTACACCTTC. The encoded protein is CASRDRGYGYTF.